Shown below are 23 T cell receptor beta chains from a single sample sequenced in a study of T-cell memory formation after mild COVID-19. TCRdb re-analysed the 5' RACE reads in MiXCR, keeping a single row per CDR3 protein. This sample has around 510,000 distinct CDR3 sequences; less than 25% occur once, and the top ten carry approximately 8%. Sequenced sample: PBMCs or a T cell subset sorted from them (not recorded which). The receptor set was obtained from an adult woman who had mild COVID-19 (a few samples of this study predate the infection). Cell type and time point are not known.

This clonotype was detected a few times. The V gene is TRBV20-1, the J gene TRBJ1-2, with 8 bases fitting TRBD1. Germline lookup yields CDR1 DFQATT and CDR2 SNEGSKA (reference sequence). This CDR3 contains 14 residues. V gave up 5 bases and J gave up 5 bases; unmatched junction bases: 10. Here the CDR3 DNA reads TGCAGTGCTCTCCCGGGACAGGCTTTTTATGGCTACACCTTC. This sequence encodes CSALPGQAFYGYTF.

V gene TRBV9 combines with J gene TRBJ2-1, with D possibly being TRBD2 (6 bases). The CDR3 is 14 amino acids. The ends were cut back, 4 bases at V and 9 bases at J, with 17 bases in the middle. The germline CDR1 and CDR2 sequences are SGDLS and YYNGEE. The CDR3 loop is CASSPHGQAGEQFF. The CDR3, as DNA: TGTGCCAGCAGCCCCCACGGCCAAGCGGGTGAGCAGTTCTTC.

There are a few counts of this clonotype. The CDR3 loop reads CASSVNPIALGEQFF. CDR3 nucleotides: TGTGCCAGCAGCGTCAACCCTATCGCCCTGGGGGAGCAGTTCTTC. The rearrangement uses TRBV9 and TRBJ2-1; D remains unclear. Germline V CDR1 and CDR2: SGDLS, YYNGEE. V was trimmed by 2 bases and J by 10 bases, leaving 19 bases between them. The CDR3 contains 15 residues.

A few counts support this clonotype. The chain couples TRBV12-3 or TRBV12-4 to TRBJ2-7; no clear D. Trimming left V 3 bases short and J 6 bases short, with 9 bases between. The CDR3 length is 12 residues. DNA for the CDR3: TGTGCCAGCAGTTTTTCTAGGGTCGAGCAGTACTTC. Translation: CASSFSRVEQYF.

This clonotype was counted a few times. CDR3 residues: CASSLARRGYEQYF. The CDR3 coding sequence is TGTGCCAGCAGCTTAGCGCGGCGGGGTTACGAGCAGTACTTC. The rearrangement links TRBV7-2 to TRBJ2-7; a weak D match, TRBD2 (6 bases). V was cut by 0 bases and J by 4 bases, with 10 bases left in between. CDR1 and CDR2 (germline): SGHTA, FQGNSA. The CDR3 is made up of 14 amino acids.

The chain carries TRBV6-5 and TRBJ2-3; unclear D gene. The CDR3 spans 16 residues. Germline loops: CDR1 MNHEY, CDR2 SVGAGI. V shed 6 bases and J shed 4 bases, with 20 bases lying between them. This CDR3 is CASRPLSVSVADTQYF. The CDR3 DNA is TGTGCCAGCAGACCCCTATCCGTCTCGGTGGCAGATACGCAGTATTTT.

This clonotype showed up just a few times. V gene TRBV7-2 combines with J gene TRBJ2-5; D is uncertain. This CDR3 contains 15 residues. The V end lost 1 base, the J end lost 1 base, and 10 bases lay between the germline ends. CDR1 and CDR2 (germline): SGHTA, FQGNSA. CDR3 coding DNA: TGTGCCAGCAGCTTAGGCTTGCGCGTCCAAGAGACCCAGTACTTC. Encoded protein: CASSLGLRVQETQYF.

A few counts support this clonotype. This chain connects TRBV7-6 to TRBJ1-2; 9 bases fit TRBD1. The J segment lost 6 bases and the V segment lost 3 bases, leaving 8 bases of the junction unmatched. Germline CDR1 is SGHVS and CDR2 is FNYEAQ. The CDR3 contains 15 residues. CDR3 DNA sequence: TGTGCCAGCAGCTTGCAGCCGGGACAGGGTGATGGCTACACCTTC. Amino acid sequence: CASSLQPGQGDGYTF.

This clonotype was observed a few times. The J gene is TRBJ2-2, the V gene TRBV7-9, with D possibly being TRBD2 (5 bases). Per the germline V gene, CDR1 is SEHNR and CDR2 is FQNEAQ (reference sequence). V lost 7 bases, J lost 6 bases, and 18 bases lay in between. CDR3 length: 15 amino acids. CDR3 nucleotide sequence: TGTGCCAGCATGGGGTCCCTAGCATTGTCCGGGGAGCTGTTTTTT. It yields the protein CASMGSLALSGELFF.

This clonotype was picked up a small number of times. The J gene is TRBJ2-7, the V gene TRBV24-1; D not certain. CDR3 length: 11 residues. The germline V and J ends were trimmed by 1 base and 4 bases, with 1 base remaining between them. CDR1 is KGHDR and CDR2 is SFDVKD in the germline V gene. In nucleotides, the CDR3 is TGTGCCACCAGTGATTTTTACGAGCAGTACTTC. Translation: CATSDFYEQYF.

The sample holds a few counts of this clonotype. V and J are TRBV6-2 or TRBV6-3 and TRBJ2-1, with TRBD2 matching 7 bases. The germline gives CDR1 MNHEY, CDR2 SVGEGT. V gave up 5 bases and J gave up 3 bases; unmatched junction bases: 4. This CDR3 has 14 residues. CDR3 coding DNA: TGTGCCAGCAGTAACCTAGCGGACTACAATGAGCAGTTCTTC. This translates into CASSNLADYNEQFF.

The chain joins TRBV24-1 to TRBJ2-1; D is ambiguous. Germline CDR1 KGHDR, CDR2 SFDVKD. The CDR3 extends over 16 amino acids. V dropped 1 base and J dropped 0 bases, with 9 bases sitting between them. The DNA for the CDR3 is TGTGCCACCAGTGATTTTCGTTCGAGCTCCTACAATGAGCAGTTCTTC. Protein product: CATSDFRSSSYNEQFF.

The chain recombines TRBV7-8 with TRBJ1-2; 7 nucleotides align to TRBD1. The CDR3 consists of 15 residues. The V gene end was trimmed by 5 bases and the J gene end by 1 base; junction bases not matched to a gene: 7. In germline, CDR1 is SGHVS, CDR2 FQNEAQ. The CDR3 protein is CASSPLTGINYGYTF. DNA for the CDR3: TGTGCCAGCAGCCCCCTGACAGGGATTAACTATGGCTACACCTTC.

The chain combines TRBV20-1 with TRBJ2-7, with 7 bases that match TRBD1. CDR1 is DFQATT and CDR2 is SNEGSKA in the germline V gene (reference sequence). Trimming cost V 6 bases and J 0 bases; bases outside gene matches: 11. The CDR3 loop spans 15 amino acids. CDR3 protein: CSALTGKHSSYEQYF. The CDR3 bases are TGCAGTGCACTGACAGGGAAACACAGCTCCTACGAGCAGTACTTC.

This sequence joins TRBV2 and TRBJ2-7; D is perhaps TRBD1 or TRBD2 (5 bases each). V lost 7 bases and J 0 bases, leaving 16 bases between the germline ends. CDR3 length: 15 residues. Germline V gene sequence: CDR1 SNHLY, CDR2 FYNNEI. This CDR3 is CASTPLGPNSYEQYF. The CDR3 bases are TGTGCCAGCACCCCCCTGGGACCAAACTCCTACGAGCAGTACTTC.

This clonotype was seen more than once but under ten times. The J gene is TRBJ2-7, the V gene TRBV5-5, with TRBD2 matching over 8 bases. There are 15 residues in the CDR3. J was trimmed by 6 bases and V by 2 bases; bases with no gene match: 10. CDR1 is SGHKS, CDR2 YYEKEE, per germline (reference sequence). The DNA for the CDR3 is TGTGCCAGCAGCTTAATTACGGGAGGGCATGGCGAGCAGTACTTC. Residues: CASSLITGGHGEQYF.

A few counts support this clonotype. The chain joins TRBV6-5 to TRBJ1-1; 8 nucleotides line up with TRBD1. V shed 10 bases, J shed 4 bases, and the junction held 8 bases outside the gene matches. Germline CDR1 reads MNHEY; CDR2 reads SVGAGI. CDR3 size: 13 residues. CDR3 in amino acids: CATGQGKVTEAFF. The CDR3 nucleotides read TGTGCCACAGGACAGGGTAAAGTCACTGAAGCTTTCTTT.

The chain is built from TRBV15 and TRBJ1-1; D gene uncertain. CDR3 length equals 15 residues. CDR1 LNHNV and CDR2 YYDKDF come from the germline V gene (reference sequence). With 0 bases removed from V and 4 bases from J, the gap between germline ends came to 12 bases. CDR3 sequence reads: CATSRDLVGTTEAFF. The DNA of the CDR3 is TGTGCCACCAGCAGAGATCTGGTAGGAACCACTGAAGCTTTCTTT.

The J gene is TRBJ1-5, the V gene TRBV15; 8 nucleotides align to TRBD1. The germline gives CDR1 LNHNV, CDR2 YYDKDF (reference sequence). The J segment lost 2 bases and the V segment lost 2 bases, leaving 2 bases of the junction unmatched. The CDR3 contains 15 residues. The CDR3 nucleotides read TGTGCCACCAGCAGAAAACAGGGGGGCAATCAGCCCCAGCATTTT. The encoded protein is CATSRKQGGNQPQHF.

This clonotype came up a few times. The V and J genes are TRBV6-2 or TRBV6-3 and TRBJ2-7; D might be TRBD1 (6 bases). V was clipped by 6 bases and J by 13 bases, with 19 bases between them. The CDR3 is 12 amino acids. Germline values: CDR1 MNHEY, CDR2 SVGEGT. The CDR3 reads CASRPPSGQPYF. CDR3 bases: TGTGCCAGCAGGCCGCCGTCCGGACAGCCCTACTTC.

The V and J genes are TRBV12-3 or TRBV12-4 and TRBJ1-2; D is unclear. V lost 6 bases to trimming and J lost 13 bases, with 15 bases between them. CDR3 size: 11 residues. The CDR3 protein is CASSSPGRPTF. In DNA form, the CDR3 reads TGTGCCAGCAGCTCCCCCGGGCGGCCCACCTTC.

This clonotype was counted a few times. The chain employs TRBV29-1 and TRBJ2-5; D uncertain. The V end lost 3 bases, the J end lost 0 bases, and 8 bases lay between the germline ends. The CDR3 runs 13 residues. The germline V gene has CDR1 SQVTM and CDR2 ANQGSEA. CDR3 in amino acids: CSVDTAYQETQYF. DNA for the CDR3: TGCAGCGTTGATACAGCGTACCAAGAGACCCAGTACTTC.

At least ten counts were recorded for this clonotype. The chain combines TRBV19 with TRBJ1-6, with TRBD1 matching 9 bases. The CDR3 is made up of 14 amino acids. Unmatched junction bases numbered 7, after V lost 6 bases and J lost 10 bases. Germline CDR1 and CDR2: LNHDA and SQIVND (reference sequence). As DNA, the CDR3 is TGTGCCAGTAGCCCGGGACAGGGAGGCTCACCCCTCCACTTT. This encodes CASSPGQGGSPLHF. The whole variable domain, filled in from reference TRBV19 and TRBJ1-6, reads DGGITQSPKYLFRKEGQNVTLSCEQNLNHDAMYWYRQDPGQGLRLIYYSQIVNDFQKGDIAEGYSVSREKKESFPLTVTSAQKNPTAFYLCASSPGQGGSPLHFGNGTRLTVT.